This TCR beta chain comes out of a study of control samples from healthy donors and cancer patients. Assay: immunoSEQ multiplex PCR; the TCRdb copy retains only in-frame clones and omits some. The sample has 150,000 to 200,000 clones; around 92% are singletons. The junction had 21 bases not matched to a gene; V was cut back by 8 bases and J by 4 bases. CDR3 length: 20 amino acids. Germline CDR1 is LNHDA and CDR2 is SQIVND (reference sequence). V usage is TRBV19 and J usage is TRBJ2-3; 13 nucleotides align to TRBD2. The source is a woman in her 40s in good health. The specimen was blood. CDR3 sequence (DNA): TGTGCCAGTCAGATCCGGGTACTAGCGGGGGGGCCCCTCTCTCCAGATACGCAGTATTTT. Translated, it gives CASQIRVLAGGPLSPDTQYF.